Below, 23 T cell receptor beta chains from the same sample are listed, as sequenced in a study of radiotherapy plus CTLA-4 blockade in lung cancer. The protocol was immunoSEQ multiplex PCR, while the TCRdb copy is restricted to in-frame clones and leaves out a portion. Of 25,000 to 40,000 clones in the sample, 60% to 80% are singletons; the top ten hold roughly 4.8%. The sequencing here drew on peripheral blood, taken from a patient treated with radiotherapy plus ipilimumab. The origin of the receptors is a human donor with non-small cell lung cancer whose response to radiotherapy plus ipilimumab could not be evaluated.

The chain employs TRBV18 and TRBJ1-1, with 7 bases that match TRBD1. The CDR3 spans 15 residues. Losses at the gene ends were 3 bases for V and 0 bases for J; bases not matched to a gene: 4. Germline CDR1 KGHSH, CDR2 LQKENI. CDR3 sequence: CASSPLGQLNTEAFF. CDR3 in DNA: TGTGCCAGCTCACCTCTGGGACAGCTGAACACTGAAGCTTTCTTT. The entire variable domain, with the rest obtained from reference TRBV18 and TRBJ1-1, is as follows: NAGVMQNPRHLVRRRGQEARLRCSPMKGHSHVYWYRQLPEEGLKFMVYLQKENIIDESGMPKERFSAEFPKEGPSILRIQQVVRGDSAAYFCASSPLGQLNTEAFFGQGTRLTVV.

V and J are TRBV2 and TRBJ2-5; 10 bases align to TRBD2. The CDR3 is 14 amino acids. The germline V gene has CDR1 SNHLY and CDR2 FYNNEI. V lost 7 bases, J lost 5 bases, and 7 bases stayed unmatched. In DNA, the CDR3 is TGTGCCAGCAAGCGGGAGGGTCCCGGGGAGACCCAGTACTTC. It encodes CASKREGPGETQYF.

V is TRBV18 and J is TRBJ1-2, with a possible D match to TRBD1 (5 bases). Germline V CDR1 and CDR2: KGHSH, LQKENI. The CDR3 has 15 amino acids. The V end lost 3 bases, the J end lost 2 bases, and 13 bases lay between the germline ends. The DNA of the CDR3 is TGTGCCAGCTCACCCCCGGACAACGGGAACTATGGCTACACCTTC. It encodes CASSPPDNGNYGYTF. Full variable domain (outside the CDR3, taken from reference TRBV18 and TRBJ1-2): NAGVMQNPRHLVRRRGQEARLRCSPMKGHSHVYWYRQLPEEGLKFMVYLQKENIIDESGMPKERFSAEFPKEGPSILRIQQVVRGDSAAYFCASSPPDNGNYGYTFGSGTRLTVV.

The chain employs TRBV27 and TRBJ2-3, with D unresolved. This CDR3 has 15 residues. CDR1 and CDR2 from the germline V gene are MNHEY and SMNVEV (reference sequence). V gave up 5 bases and J gave up 0 bases, with 12 bases separating them. The CDR3 reads CASSDQAISTDTQYF. The CDR3 DNA is TGTGCCAGCAGTGATCAGGCCATTAGCACAGATACGCAGTATTTT.

This clone was counted a single time. Written as DNA, the CDR3 is TGTGCCAGCAGCGTGGGGCAGACTAACTATGGCTACACCTTC. The encoded protein is CASSVGQTNYGYTF. This sequence joins TRBV11-2 and TRBJ1-2; D may be TRBD1 (5 bases). CDR3 size: 14 residues. Germline CDR1 and CDR2: SGHAT and FQNNGV. V was shortened by 5 bases and J by 0 bases, with 10 bases between the two germline ends.

This chain uses TRBV6-5 with TRBJ2-7; TRBD1 is a possible D gene (6 bases). Trimming removed 4 bases from V and 2 bases from J, with 12 bases in between. The germline V gene encodes CDR1 MNHEY and CDR2 SVGAGI. This CDR3 contains 14 residues. The CDR3 DNA sequence: TGTGCCAGCAGTTTGGACAGAGGTCCCTACGAGCAGTACTTC. Translation: CASSLDRGPYEQYF.

A few counts support this clone. This chain joins TRBV6-1 and TRBJ1-4; perhaps TRBD1 as D (5 bases). The CDR3 has 13 residues. V gave up 6 bases and J gave up 0 bases, with 5 bases separating them. Germline V lookup: CDR1 MNHNS, CDR2 SASEGT. CDR3 sequence reads: CASRTATNEKLFF. The CDR3 bases are TGTGCCAGCAGGACAGCAACTAATGAAAAACTGTTTTTT.

The rearrangement uses TRBV5-1 and TRBJ2-3; D gene ambiguous. The CDR3 covers 13 residues. Looked up from germline, CDR1 is SGHRS and CDR2 is YFSETQ. V dropped 4 bases and J dropped 6 bases, with 12 bases sitting between them. For the CDR3, the DNA is TGCGCCAGCAGCCTAGAGGCCTCTGATACGCAGTATTTT. This translates into CASSLEASDTQYF.

The gene calls are TRBV7-9 and TRBJ2-1; D is possibly TRBD2 (5 bases). The germline V gene encodes CDR1 SEHNR and CDR2 FQNEAQ (reference sequence). This CDR3 contains 14 residues. Trimming took 7 bases from V and 6 from J, leaving 16 bases between them. The CDR3 spells CASTFSLGINEQFF. CDR3 bases: TGTGCCAGCACCTTCTCACTAGGAATCAATGAGCAGTTCTTC. The full variable domain, completed using reference TRBV7-9 and TRBJ2-1, is DTGVSQNPRHKITKRGQNVTFRCDPISEHNRLYWYRQTLGQGPEFLTYFQNEAQLEKSRLLSDRFSAERPKGSFSTLEIQRTEQGDSAMYLCASTFSLGINEQFFGPGTRLTVL.

This clone was counted a few times. The V gene is TRBV6-1, the J gene TRBJ1-5, with TRBD1 matching 9 bases. CDR1 is MNHNS and CDR2 is SASEGT in the germline V gene. This CDR3 has 16 residues. Trimming took 3 bases from V and 6 from J; bases not matched to a gene: 9. The CDR3 DNA reads TGTGCCAGCAGTGATCCTTCACAGGGGGCTGGTCAGCCCCAGCATTTT. This encodes CASSDPSQGAGQPQHF.

This clone was recorded once. The chain couples TRBV4-3 to TRBJ2-5, with 10 positions matching TRBD2. V lost 5 bases, J lost 1 base, and 7 bases stayed unmatched. The CDR3 totals 16 residues. Germline CDR1 and CDR2: LGHNA and YSLEER. As DNA, the CDR3 is TGCGCCAGCAGCTCTGGGGTAGCGGGAGGCCAAGAGACCCAGTACTTC. Translation: CASSSGVAGGQETQYF.

V usage is TRBV6-6 and J usage is TRBJ1-5; TRBD1 matches at 8 bases. V dropped 6 bases and J dropped 2; count of bases not matched to a gene: 6. The CDR3 length is 15 residues. The germline V gene has CDR1 MNHNY and CDR2 SVGAGI (reference sequence). The CDR3 DNA sequence: TGTGCCAGCAGACGACCGGGACAGGGCAATCAGCCCCAGCATTTT. Residues: CASRRPGQGNQPQHF.

The J gene is TRBJ1-6, the V gene TRBV27; 8 positions agree with TRBD1. This CDR3 region has 17 residues. After removal of 4 bases from V and 6 bases from J, the junction contained 11 bases not matched to a gene. Germline CDR1 MNHEY, CDR2 SMNVEV (reference sequence). CDR3 residues: CASSSPPGRGLNSPLHF. DNA of the CDR3: TGTGCCAGCAGTTCCCCCCCCGGCAGGGGGCTTAATTCACCCCTCCACTTT.

This clone came up a few times. This chain links TRBV5-8 with TRBJ2-3; TRBD2 matches 8 bases. J was trimmed by 3 bases and V by 0 bases; bases with no gene match: 6. The V gene's germline CDR1 is SGHTS and CDR2 YDEGEE. CDR3 length: 16 residues. The CDR3 coding sequence is TGTGCCAGCAGCTTGGATCGGGAGGGCCCGACAGATACGCAGTATTTT. It translates to CASSLDREGPTDTQYF.

With regard to this clone: The junction shows a germline mismatch at one end, possibly a read error. J is TRBJ2-2 and V is TRBV29-1, with 10 nucleotides matching TRBD1. The germline V gene has CDR1 SQVTM and CDR2 ANQGSEA. This CDR3 is 14 amino acids long. CDR3 nucleotides: TGCAGTGTTGCGAGGGACAGGGGAGCAGGGGAGCTGCTTTTT. It encodes CSVARDRGAGELLF.

V and J are TRBV2 and TRBJ2-3; 13 positions agree with TRBD2. The CDR3 spans 17 residues. Losses at the gene ends were 6 bases for V and 1 base for J; bases not matched to a gene: 7. In germline, CDR1 is SNHLY, CDR2 FYNNEI. This CDR3 reads CASRTGTSGIGTDTQYF. The CDR3, as DNA: TGTGCCAGCAGGACCGGGACTAGCGGGATAGGCACAGATACGCAGTATTTT.

The chain couples TRBV9 to TRBJ1-5, with a possible D match to TRBD1 (6 bases). The germline V and J ends were trimmed by 3 bases and 0 bases, with 10 bases remaining between them. CDR1 and CDR2 (germline): SGDLS, YYNGEE. This CDR3 is built from 15 residues. CDR3: CASSEGQNSNQPQHF. For the CDR3, the DNA is TGTGCCAGCAGCGAGGGACAAAATAGCAATCAGCCCCAGCATTTT.

The chain has TRBV5-4 and TRBJ2-7; the match to TRBD1 covers 7 bases. The CDR3 totals 15 residues. Germline V gene sequence: CDR1 SGHNT, CDR2 YYREEE (reference sequence). The V and J ends lost 2 bases and 2 bases, in that order; junction bases with no gene match: 7. The CDR3 protein is CASSFPGQNPYEQYF. As DNA, the CDR3 is TGTGCCAGCAGCTTCCCGGGACAGAACCCCTACGAGCAGTACTTC.

The chain is built from TRBV5-1 and TRBJ2-5, with 8 bases aligning to TRBD1. In germline, CDR1 is SGHRS, CDR2 YFSETQ. V dropped 6 bases and J dropped 4; count of bases not matched to a gene: 5. There are 13 residues in the CDR3. CDR3 region: CASMSTGVETQYF. CDR3 nucleotides: TGCGCCAGCATGTCGACAGGGGTAGAGACCCAGTACTTC.

The rearrangement links TRBV27 to TRBJ2-4, with 12 nucleotides matching TRBD2. J was trimmed by 2 bases and V by 3 bases; bases with no gene match: 5. This CDR3 comprises 17 residues. The germline V gene has CDR1 MNHEY and CDR2 SMNVEV (reference sequence). CDR3 nucleotide sequence: TGTGCCAGCAGTTTGACTAGCGGGAGTCTCTCCAAAAACATTCAGTACTTC. This sequence encodes CASSLTSGSLSKNIQYF.

Only a few counts were recorded for this clone. The gene calls are TRBV6-1 and TRBJ1-5; D remains ambiguous. This CDR3 spans 14 amino acids. Trimming removed 10 bases from V and 0 bases from J, with 13 bases in between. CDR1 MNHNS and CDR2 SASEGT come from the germline V gene. CDR3: CATLSYLSNQPQHF. CDR3 in DNA: TGTGCCACCCTAAGTTATCTTAGCAATCAGCCCCAGCATTTT.

The CDR3 nucleotides are TGTGCCAGTAGTATAGGGGCAGGGGCCCCAACTAATGAAAAACTGTTTTTT. Its translation: CASSIGAGAPTNEKLFF. The rearrangement links TRBV19 to TRBJ1-4; TRBD1 might be the D (6 bases). The germline V gene has CDR1 LNHDA and CDR2 SQIVND (reference sequence). Deletions cut 1 base from V and 0 bases from J, with 12 bases between. The CDR3 covers 17 residues.

The chain combines TRBV7-3 with TRBJ2-5; 15 positions agree with TRBD2. The CDR3 loop spans 16 amino acids. With V trimmed by 5 bases and J by 5 bases, 6 bases remained unmatched. Germline assignment: CDR1 SGHTA and CDR2 FQGTGA. The CDR3 region has the DNA TGTGCCAGCAGCCCGGGACTAGCGGGAGGTTTTGAGACCCAGTACTTC. Translating gives CASSPGLAGGFETQYF.